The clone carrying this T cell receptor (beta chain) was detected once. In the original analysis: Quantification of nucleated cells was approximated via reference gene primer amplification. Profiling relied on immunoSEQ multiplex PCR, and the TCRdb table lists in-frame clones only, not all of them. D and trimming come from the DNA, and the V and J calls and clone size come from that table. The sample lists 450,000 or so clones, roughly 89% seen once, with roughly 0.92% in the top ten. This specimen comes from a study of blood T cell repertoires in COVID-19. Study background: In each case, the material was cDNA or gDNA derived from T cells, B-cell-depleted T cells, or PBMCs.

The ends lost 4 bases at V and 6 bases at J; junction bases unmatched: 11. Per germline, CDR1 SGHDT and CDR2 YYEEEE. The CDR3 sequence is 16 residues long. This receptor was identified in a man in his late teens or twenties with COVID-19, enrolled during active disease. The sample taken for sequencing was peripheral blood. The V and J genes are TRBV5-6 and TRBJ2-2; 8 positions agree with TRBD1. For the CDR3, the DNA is TGTGCCAGCAGCGTGGGGACAGGCATCATTCCCGGGGAGCTGTTTTTT. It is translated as CASSVGTGIIPGELFF.